Presented here are 24 T cell receptor beta chains from one specimen sequenced in a study of blood T cell repertoires in COVID-19. Sequenced by immunoSEQ multiplex PCR; TCRdb stores in-frame clones only, minus some. The sample gives around 60,000 clones, more than 75% of which show up once; roughly 1.3% is in the top ten. Sequenced material: peripheral blood. These TCRs come from a man in his 60s with acute or convalescent COVID-19.

The count of this clone is one. This rearrangement joins TRBV4-1 to TRBJ1-5, with TRBD1 as a possible D gene (6 bases). The length of the CDR3 is 14 residues. V was pared by 5 bases and J by 8 bases, with 16 bases between. Per germline, CDR1 MGHRA and CDR2 YSYEKL. The CDR3 reads CASSLRQVGEPQHF. The DNA for the CDR3 is TGCGCCAGCAGCTTGCGACAGGTTGGGGAGCCCCAGCATTTT.

This chain uses TRBV5-4 with TRBJ2-5; tentatively, D is TRBD2 (7 bases). This CDR3 contains 16 residues. CDR1 SGHNT and CDR2 YYREEE come from the germline V gene (reference sequence). V lost 2 bases, J lost 5 bases, and 19 bases lay in between. The CDR3 loop is CASSFGRRGAEETQYF. CDR3 bases: TGTGCCAGCAGCTTCGGGCGACGGGGGGCTGAGGAGACCCAGTACTTC.

The chain carries TRBV5-1 and TRBJ1-1, with D possibly being TRBD1 (6 bases). V lost 3 bases and J lost 0, with 12 bases in between. Germline CDR1 reads SGHRS; CDR2 reads YFSETQ. The CDR3 covers 15 residues. Written as DNA, the CDR3 is TGCGCCAGCAGCTCAGGGGACCGAATGAACACTGAAGCTTTCTTT. The encoded protein is CASSSGDRMNTEAFF.

This clone showed up just once. The gene calls are TRBV6-1 and TRBJ1-5; D gene ambiguous. CDR3 length equals 15 residues. Trimming took off 1 base at V and 2 bases at J, with 9 bases between the two ends. Germline values: CDR1 MNHNS, CDR2 SASEGT. In DNA, the CDR3 is TGTGCCAGCAGTGAAGATGGAGGCGGCAATCAGCCCCAGCATTTT. Translated, it gives CASSEDGGGNQPQHF.

The genes are TRBV18 and TRBJ1-1, with 7 bases aligning to TRBD1. The CDR3 contains 17 residues. Germline assignment: CDR1 KGHSH and CDR2 LQKENI. With V trimmed by 1 base and J by 4 bases, 12 bases remained unmatched. CDR3 coding DNA: TGTGCCAGCTCACCACTTCAGACAGGGTCACGCAGCACTGAAGCTTTCTTT. Its protein is CASSPLQTGSRSTEAFF.

The chain has TRBV11-2 and TRBJ2-1; the D gene is possibly TRBD2 (5 bases). Germline V gene data show CDR1 as SGHAT and CDR2 as FQNNGV. CDR3 length: 12 amino acids. Trimming took 2 bases from V and 8 from J, leaving 7 bases between them. In DNA form, the CDR3 reads TGTGCCAGCAGCTTAAAGCGGCATGAGCAGTTCTTC. This sequence encodes CASSLKRHEQFF.

The genes are TRBV11-2 and TRBJ2-3, with D possibly matching TRBD2 (7 bases). The CDR3 totals 15 residues. Germline V gene data show CDR1 as SGHAT and CDR2 as FQNNGV. Trimming took off 5 bases at V and 2 bases at J, with 14 bases between the two ends. CDR3 amino acids: CASSRRGGDTDTQYF. DNA for the CDR3: TGTGCCAGCAGCCGGAGGGGGGGCGACACAGATACGCAGTATTTT.

This clone was detected only a few times. The V and J genes are TRBV6-1 and TRBJ2-6; 8 nucleotides agree with TRBD1. With V trimmed by 4 bases and J by 0 bases, 5 bases remained unmatched. Germline loops: CDR1 MNHNS, CDR2 SASEGT. The CDR3 spans 17 residues. DNA of the CDR3: TGTGCCAGCAGTGTGGGACAGGTCTACTCTGGGGCCAACGTCCTGACTTTC. Its protein is CASSVGQVYSGANVLTF.

The rearrangement uses TRBV5-1 and TRBJ1-6; perhaps TRBD1 as D (5 bases). This CDR3 is 15 amino acids long. Trimming removed 3 bases at V and 9 bases at J, with 16 bases between. Germline V gene data show CDR1 as SGHRS and CDR2 as YFSETQ. CDR3 protein: CASSSLGRDGSPLHF. For the CDR3, the DNA is TGCGCCAGCAGCTCACTGGGGCGAGACGGTTCACCCCTCCACTTT.

J is TRBJ1-1 and V is TRBV7-9, with D possibly TRBD1 on 5 matching bases. V was trimmed by 2 bases and J by 6 bases, leaving 10 bases between them. The germline gives CDR1 SEHNR, CDR2 FQNEAQ (reference sequence). This CDR3 region has 13 residues. The CDR3 nucleotides read TGTGCCAGCAGCTTACAGGGTTATTCTGAAGCTTTCTTT. Protein: CASSLQGYSEAFF.

This clone was picked up one time. The genes are TRBV30 and TRBJ1-2, with D maybe TRBD1 (6 bases). The V and J ends lost 2 bases and 4 bases respectively, with 11 bases between them. The length of the CDR3 is 13 residues. CDR1 and CDR2 (germline): GTSNPN, SVGIG (reference sequence). The CDR3 region is CAWSQDRSYGYTF. Written as DNA, the CDR3 is TGTGCCTGGAGTCAAGACAGGAGCTATGGCTACACCTTC.

Concerning this clone itself: Other DNA variants within this sample encode the same CDR3. The chain links TRBV7-9 to TRBJ1-1, with 8 bases aligning to TRBD1. Germline V gene lookup returns CDR1 SEHNR and CDR2 FQNEAQ (reference sequence). The CDR3 extends over 14 amino acids. With V trimmed by 3 bases and J by 5 bases, 5 bases remained unmatched. In DNA form, the CDR3 reads TGTGCCAGCAGCTTCAGGGGGCGCGGGACTGAAGCTTTCTTT. As protein: CASSFRGRGTEAFF.

This clone was observed a handful of times. V gene TRBV18 combines with J gene TRBJ1-2; D may be TRBD1 (6 bases). The germline V and J ends were trimmed by 3 bases and 1 base, with 12 bases remaining between them. Germline loops: CDR1 KGHSH, CDR2 LQKENI. The CDR3 is made up of 15 amino acids. The DNA of the CDR3 is TGTGCCAGCTCACCCCTCAGGGGTGATAACTATGGCTACACCTTC. Its translation: CASSPLRGDNYGYTF. Filled out from reference TRBV18 and TRBJ1-2, the complete variable domain reads NAGVMQNPRHLVRRRGQEARLRCSPMKGHSHVYWYRQLPEEGLKFMVYLQKENIIDESGMPKERFSAEFPKEGPSILRIQQVVRGDSAAYFCASSPLRGDNYGYTFGSGTRLTVV.

J is TRBJ2-3 and V is TRBV13, with D perhaps TRBD2 (6 bases). CDR3 length equals 15 residues. CDR1 is PRHDT and CDR2 is FYEKMQ in the germline V gene (reference sequence). V gave up 5 bases and J gave up 2 bases, with 14 bases separating them. CDR3 nucleotide sequence: TGTGCCAGCAGCCCATGGACTACCATCACAGATACGCAGTATTTT. Translation gives CASSPWTTITDTQYF.

The V and J genes are TRBV5-6 and TRBJ1-2, with 9 bases that match TRBD1. Germline V gene data show CDR1 as SGHDT and CDR2 as YYEEEE. V trimming: 4 bases; J trimming: 8 bases; junction bases outside the gene matches: 9. CDR3 length equals 14 residues. CDR3 residues: CASSTGQGRGGYTF. Written as DNA, the CDR3 is TGTGCCAGCAGCACCGGACAGGGGAGGGGAGGCTACACCTTC. The full variable domain, rest sourced from reference TRBV5-6 and TRBJ1-2, is DAGVTQSPTHLIKTRGQQVTLRCSPKSGHDTVSWYQQALGQGPQFIFQYYEEEERQRGNFPDRFSGHQFPNYSSELNVNALLLGDSALYLCASSTGQGRGGYTFGSGTRLTVV.

The chain joins TRBV19 to TRBJ2-7; D is perhaps TRBD1 (6 bases). The CDR3 spans 12 residues. CDR1 is LNHDA and CDR2 is SQIVND in the germline V gene (reference sequence). V was shortened by 6 bases and J by 2 bases, with 8 bases between the two germline ends. CDR3 coding DNA: TGTGCCAGTAGCAGGACAGCCTACGAGCAGTACTTC. Translating it yields CASSRTAYEQYF.

The chain uses TRBV19 and TRBJ1-5; 8 bases are a match to TRBD1. The CDR3 has 18 residues. With V trimmed by 4 bases and J by 1 base, 12 bases remained unmatched. The germline CDR1 and CDR2 sequences are LNHDA and SQIVND (reference sequence). The CDR3 DNA sequence: TGTGCCAGTAGTACCCGGACAGGGATTGGTAGGAGCAATCAGCCCCAGCATTTT. Its protein is CASSTRTGIGRSNQPQHF. The full variable domain, with the rest looked up from reference TRBV19 and TRBJ1-5, is DGGITQSPKYLFRKEGQNVTLSCEQNLNHDAMYWYRQDPGQGLRLIYYSQIVNDFQKGDIAEGYSVSREKKESFPLTVTSAQKNPTAFYLCASSTRTGIGRSNQPQHFGDGTRLSIL.

This chain links TRBV7-9 with TRBJ1-2; TRBD1 matches 8 bases. After removal of 5 bases from V and 5 bases from J, the junction contained 7 bases not matched to a gene. This CDR3 region has 14 residues. CDR1 is SEHNR and CDR2 is FQNEAQ in the germline V gene (reference sequence). The CDR3 region has the DNA TGTGCCAGCAGCCCGGGGACAGGAGAATATGGCTACACCTTC. It is translated as CASSPGTGEYGYTF.

CDR3 nucleotides: TGTGCCACCAGCAGAGAGCACAGTCCCTACGAGCAGTACTTC. This gives the protein CATSREHSPYEQYF. The chain employs TRBV15 and TRBJ2-7; no firm D call. Looked up from germline, CDR1 is LNHNV and CDR2 is YYDKDF (reference sequence). V lost 0 bases to trimming and J lost 2 bases, with 8 bases between them. The CDR3 loop spans 14 amino acids.

The V call is TRBV21-1, the J call TRBJ1-4; TRBD1 is the table's D call and was not checked against the DNA. TRBV21-1 is annotated as a pseudogene. The CDR3 loop spans 16 amino acids. CDR3 amino acids: CASSKREGDRNEKLFF. The CDR3 DNA sequence: TGTGCCAGCAGCAAGAGGGAGGGGGACAGGAATGAAAAACTGTTTTTT.

The V gene is TRBV7-9, the J gene TRBJ2-1; 10 bases are a match to TRBD1. Trimming took 4 bases from V and 2 from J; bases not matched to a gene: 2. The CDR3 sequence is 15 residues long. Germline CDR1 reads SEHNR; CDR2 reads FQNEAQ (reference sequence). The CDR3 DNA is TGTGCCAGCAGCTCCGGGACAGGGGCCTACAATGAGCAGTTCTTC. It is translated as CASSSGTGAYNEQFF.

The J gene is TRBJ2-7, the V gene TRBV29-1, with 11 bases identical to TRBD1. The ends lost 7 bases at V and 1 base at J; junction bases unmatched: 9. CDR3 length: 15 amino acids. From germline, CDR1 is SQVTM and CDR2 ANQGSEA. CDR3 protein: CSAEGGQGVSYEQYF. CDR3 in DNA: TGCAGCGCCGAAGGGGGACAGGGGGTTTCCTACGAGCAGTACTTC.

A word on this clone: An end of the junction differs from the germline gene, which may be a read error. This chain links TRBV20-1 with TRBJ2-7, with TRBD1 matching over 8 bases. The CDR3 has 14 amino acids. From germline, CDR1 is DFQATT and CDR2 SNEGSKA (reference sequence). The CDR3 bases are TGCAGTGCTAGTGTTCCAGGGGGCTCCGACGAGCAGTACTTC. Encoded protein: CSASVPGGSDEQYF.

The genes are TRBV20-1 and TRBJ1-1; D call uncertain. The CDR3 length is 13 residues. The V gene's germline CDR1 is DFQATT and CDR2 SNEGSKA (reference sequence). V lost 3 bases, J lost 0 bases, and 8 bases lay in between. The CDR3 sequence is CSASKAMNTEAFF. Here the CDR3 DNA reads TGCAGTGCTAGTAAAGCTATGAACACTGAAGCTTTCTTT.